A single T cell receptor beta chain is shown here with its context. Germline assignment: CDR1 LNHDA and CDR2 SQIVND (reference sequence). The CDR3 is made up of 15 amino acids. The germline V and J ends were trimmed by 1 base and 3 bases, with 12 bases remaining between them. This sample stems from a study of T cells in narcolepsy. Only in-frame clones appear in the TCRdb table, and some are missing; sequencing was by immunoSEQ multiplex PCR. Seen here are 20,000 to 25,000 clones, 92% observed once, and the top ten hold roughly 0.99%. The TCR was taken from a human donor with narcolepsy. Specimen: CD45RA- memory CD4+ T cells from PBMCs. The chain employs TRBV19 and TRBJ1-1; D ambiguous. DNA of the CDR3: TGTGCCAGTAGTATAGGATTGGCGGTCTACACTGAAGCTTTCTTT. Translating gives CASSIGLAVYTEAFF.